A single sample gave rise to the 21 T cell receptor beta chains below, sequenced in a study of T cell responses to AZD1222 COVID-19 vaccine (dated by TCRdb to the early 2020s). The label giving this sample's time point can be read as: baseline before first vaccination. The method behind the library was the immunoSEQ multiplex PCR assay. TCRdb took this table from immuneACCESS and kept in-frame rearrangements with V and J called. Such tables lack part of the clones; where checked against another copy, unresolved V genes explain under half of the gap, and the rest is unexplained. This sample lists 100,000 to 150,000 clones; 90% were detected once. Less than 9% of the sample lies in the top ten. The sample was peripheral blood, taken on day 0 of AZD1222 vaccination. These receptor sequences come from an adult in good health.

The chain is built from TRBV30 and TRBJ1-1, with TRBD1 matching 9 bases. The CDR3 spans 11 residues. J was trimmed by 10 bases and V by 5 bases; bases with no gene match: 5. In germline, CDR1 is GTSNPN, CDR2 SVGIG (reference sequence). As DNA, the CDR3 is TGTGCCTGGGGGACAGGGCCAGGAGCTTTCTTT. Translation gives CAWGTGPGAFF. Full variable domain (outside the CDR3, taken from reference TRBV30 and TRBJ1-1): SQTIHQWPATLVQPVGSPLSLECTVEGTSNPNLYWYRQAAGRGLQLLFYSVGIGQISSEVPQNLSASRPQDRQFILSSKKLLLSDSGFYLCAWGTGPGAFFGQGTRLTVV.

The V call is TRBV19, the J call TRBJ1-6; 8 bases map to TRBD1. The V gene's germline CDR1 is LNHDA and CDR2 SQIVND (reference sequence). The length of the CDR3 is 14 residues. V shed 5 bases, J shed 9 bases, and the junction held 6 bases outside the gene matches. The chain's CDR3 is CASSPTGGGSPLHF. The CDR3 bases are TGTGCCAGTAGTCCTACAGGGGGTGGTTCACCCCTCCACTTT.

The V gene is TRBV2, the J gene TRBJ1-5, with D tentatively TRBD1 (6 bases). There are 15 residues in the CDR3. Trimming took off 1 base at V and 3 bases at J, with 10 bases between the two ends. Germline CDR1 is SNHLY and CDR2 is FYNNEI. CDR3 loop: CASSEEDRNNQPQHF. As DNA, the CDR3 is TGTGCCAGCAGTGAAGAAGACAGGAACAATCAGCCCCAGCATTTT.

The chain has TRBV12-3 or TRBV12-4 and TRBJ1-2; D ambiguous. The CDR3 runs 12 residues. Between the trimmed V and J ends, which lost 3 bases and 6 bases, there was a span of 8 bases. CDR3 sequence reads: CASSFATHGYTF. In DNA form, the CDR3 reads TGTGCCAGCAGTTTCGCGACTCATGGCTACACCTTC.

This chain links TRBV18 with TRBJ1-3; TRBD1 aligns across 9 bases. CDR3 length: 16 residues. J lost 4 bases, V lost 3 bases, and 7 bases had no gene match. Germline CDR1 is KGHSH and CDR2 is LQKENI. For the CDR3, the DNA is TGTGCCAGCTCACCCGGGACAGGGAGTGGAGGAAACACCATATATTTT. Translation gives CASSPGTGSGGNTIYF.

The chain has TRBV19 and TRBJ1-6; D might be TRBD1 (6 bases). The CDR3 consists of 15 residues. Germline V gene lookup returns CDR1 LNHDA and CDR2 SQIVND (reference sequence). Trimming stripped 6 bases from V and 9 bases from J, with 18 bases between. CDR3 in amino acids: CASRGADRSGSPLHF. CDR3 nucleotides: TGTGCCAGTAGAGGGGCGGACAGATCGGGTTCACCCCTCCACTTT.

This rearrangement joins TRBV6-2 or TRBV6-3 to TRBJ1-5; D gene ambiguous. The V gene's germline CDR1 is MNHEY and CDR2 SVGEGT. The V end lost 2 bases, the J end lost 4 bases, and 6 bases lay between the germline ends. The CDR3 runs 13 residues. The DNA for the CDR3 is TGTGCCAGCAGTTACCCGGGAAATCAGCCCCAGCATTTT. Translated: CASSYPGNQPQHF.

The rearrangement joins TRBV7-6 to TRBJ2-3, with D tentatively TRBD2 (5 bases). The V end lost 1 base, the J end lost 0 bases, and 11 bases lay between the germline ends. Germline CDR1 reads SGHVS; CDR2 reads FNYEAQ. CDR3 length equals 16 residues. The CDR3 is CASSLGWGESTDTQYF. The CDR3 nucleotides read TGTGCCAGCAGCTTAGGCTGGGGAGAGAGCACAGATACGCAGTATTTT.

The chain links TRBV5-6 to TRBJ1-1; 8 bases agree with TRBD1. The junction had 4 bases not matched to a gene; V was cut back by 3 bases and J by 0 bases. The length of the CDR3 is 15 residues. Germline loops: CDR1 SGHDT, CDR2 YYEEEE. The CDR3 DNA is TGTGCCAGCAGCTGGGGACAGGCAATGAACACTGAAGCTTTCTTT. It encodes CASSWGQAMNTEAFF.

The CDR3 sequence is CSVEGGMNTGELFF. The CDR3, as DNA: TGCAGCGTTGAGGGCGGGATGAACACCGGGGAGCTGTTTTTT. This chain uses TRBV29-1 with TRBJ2-2, with TRBD2 as a possible D gene (6 bases). V lost 3 bases, J lost 1 base, and 9 bases lay in between. CDR1 SQVTM and CDR2 ANQGSEA come from the germline V gene. The CDR3 contains 14 residues.

The chain is built from TRBV7-9 and TRBJ2-2; 8 bases map to TRBD2. The CDR3 is 15 amino acids. Germline lookup yields CDR1 SEHNR and CDR2 FQNEAQ (reference sequence). V lost 7 bases to trimming and J lost 4 bases; unmatched junction nucleotides: 8. The DNA of the CDR3 is TGTGCCAGCACCCGGAATAGCGGGGCCACCGGGGAGCTGTTTTTT. Encoded protein: CASTRNSGATGELFF.

Points on this clone: The sample contains more than one DNA sequence encoding this CDR3. This chain links TRBV30 with TRBJ2-7, with D perhaps being TRBD1 or TRBD2 (5 bases each). V was cut by 4 bases and J by 1 base, with 11 bases left in between. CDR1 and CDR2 (germline): GTSNPN, SVGIG (reference sequence). The CDR3 runs 13 residues. In nucleotides, the CDR3 is TGTGCCTGGACCCCGGGGCAGTCCTACGAGCAGTACTTC. This encodes CAWTPGQSYEQYF.

The chain carries TRBV19 and TRBJ1-4, with D unresolved. This CDR3 region has 11 residues. The germline CDR1 and CDR2 sequences are LNHDA and SQIVND (reference sequence). V shed 7 bases and J shed 8 bases, with 8 bases lying between them. The CDR3 DNA is TGTGCCAGTACTCGAGGGGAAAAACTGTTTTTT. Its protein is CASTRGEKLFF.

This chain connects TRBV7-2 to TRBJ1-2; 7 nucleotides align to TRBD1. This CDR3 comprises 15 residues. CDR1 is SGHTA and CDR2 is FQGNSA in the germline V gene. The junction had 12 bases not matched to a gene; V was cut back by 4 bases and J by 7 bases. Here the CDR3 reads CASSSGYPGGGGYTF. In nucleotides, the CDR3 is TGTGCCAGCAGCTCGGGTTACCCAGGGGGTGGTGGCTACACCTTC.

The V call is TRBV7-2, the J call TRBJ2-5; D ambiguous. This CDR3 is built from 13 residues. The germline V and J ends were trimmed by 2 bases and 4 bases, with 8 bases remaining between them. Per the germline V gene, CDR1 is SGHTA and CDR2 is FQGNSA. In nucleotides, the CDR3 is TGTGCCAGCAGCTTAACCTATGCAGAGACCCAGTACTTC. The encoded protein is CASSLTYAETQYF.

The chain combines TRBV6-5 with TRBJ1-1, with D possibly TRBD1 on 5 matching bases. Germline V gene sequence: CDR1 MNHEY, CDR2 SVGAGI. The CDR3 covers 15 residues. V was clipped by 4 bases and J by 8 bases, with 20 bases between them. Here the CDR3 reads CASSSTRVRAGEAFF. The CDR3 DNA follows: TGTGCCAGCAGTTCCACACGGGTCAGAGCAGGGGAAGCTTTCTTT.

This clone has just one count. The chain links TRBV29-1 to TRBJ2-3; 7 bases match TRBD1. There are 15 residues in the CDR3. CDR1 is SQVTM and CDR2 is ANQGSEA in the germline V gene. V dropped 2 bases and J dropped 2; count of bases not matched to a gene: 7. CDR3 amino acids: CSVELGDRPTDTQYF. In nucleotides, the CDR3 is TGCAGCGTTGAATTAGGGGACAGACCCACAGATACGCAGTATTTT.

This clone was detected only once. The chain joins TRBV5-1 to TRBJ1-6; 7 positions match TRBD1. The V gene end was trimmed by 4 bases and the J gene end by 4 bases; junction bases not matched to a gene: 5. CDR1 is SGHRS, CDR2 YFSETQ, per germline. This CDR3 has 15 residues. CDR3 nucleotides: TGCGCCAGCAGCCCGACAGGGAATTATAATTCACCCCTCCACTTT. It yields the protein CASSPTGNYNSPLHF.

The chain couples TRBV6-5 to TRBJ1-3; TRBD1 agrees at 10 bases. CDR1 is MNHEY, CDR2 SVGAGI, per germline. V lost 0 bases, J lost 3 bases, and 2 bases stayed unmatched. The CDR3 contains 16 residues. The CDR3 sequence: CASSYSGQGVGNTIYF. The CDR3 DNA sequence: TGTGCCAGCAGTTACTCCGGACAGGGGGTTGGAAACACCATATATTTT.

The CDR3 loop reads CASSYRQAYEQYF. For the CDR3, the DNA is TGTGCCAGCAGTTACCGGCAGGCCTACGAGCAGTACTTC. This chain links TRBV6-5 with TRBJ2-7; no definite D call. V gave up 2 bases and J gave up 2 bases, with 7 bases separating them. Germline V CDR1 and CDR2: MNHEY, SVGAGI. The CDR3 contains 13 residues.

The sample holds a few counts of this clone. J is TRBJ1-2 and V is TRBV2; 10 bases agree with TRBD1. The CDR3 loop spans 12 amino acids. The trim removed 8 bases at V and 4 bases at J, leaving 1 base unmatched. Germline CDR1 SNHLY, CDR2 FYNNEI. Here the CDR3 DNA reads TGTGCCAGCCGGACAGGGGGCTATGGCTACACCTTC. Translation gives CASRTGGYGYTF. Using reference TRBV2 and TRBJ1-2 for the parts outside the CDR3, the full variable domain is EPEVTQTPSHQVTQMGQEVILRCVPISNHLYFYWYRQILGQKVEFLVSFYNNEISEKSEIFDDQFSVERPDGSNFTLKIRSTKLEDSAMYFCASRTGGYGYTFGSGTRLTVV.